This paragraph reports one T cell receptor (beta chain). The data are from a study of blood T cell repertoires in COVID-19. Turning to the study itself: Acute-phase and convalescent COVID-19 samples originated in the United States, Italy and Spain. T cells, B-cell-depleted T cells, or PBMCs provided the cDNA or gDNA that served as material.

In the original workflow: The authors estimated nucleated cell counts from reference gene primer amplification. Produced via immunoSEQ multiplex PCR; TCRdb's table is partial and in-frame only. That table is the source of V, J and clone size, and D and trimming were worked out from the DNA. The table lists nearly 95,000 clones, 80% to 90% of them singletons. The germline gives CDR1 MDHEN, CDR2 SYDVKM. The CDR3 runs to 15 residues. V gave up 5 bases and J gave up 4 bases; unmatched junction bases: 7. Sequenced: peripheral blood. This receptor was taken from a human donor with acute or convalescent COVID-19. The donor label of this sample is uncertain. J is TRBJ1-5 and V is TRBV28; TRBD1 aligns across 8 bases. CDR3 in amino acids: CASSGDRLLNQPQHF. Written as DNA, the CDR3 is TGTGCCAGCAGTGGGGACAGGCTCTTGAATCAGCCCCAGCATTTT.